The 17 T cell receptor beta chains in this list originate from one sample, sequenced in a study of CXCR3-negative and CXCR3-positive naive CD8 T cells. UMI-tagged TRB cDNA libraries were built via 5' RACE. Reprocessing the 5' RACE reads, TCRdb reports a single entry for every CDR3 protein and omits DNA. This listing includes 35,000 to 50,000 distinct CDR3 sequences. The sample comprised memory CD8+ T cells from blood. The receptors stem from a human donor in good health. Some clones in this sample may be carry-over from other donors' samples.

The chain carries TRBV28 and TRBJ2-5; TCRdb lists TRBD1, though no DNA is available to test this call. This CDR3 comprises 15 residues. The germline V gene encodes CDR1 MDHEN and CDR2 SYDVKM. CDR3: CASSHDRGRGETQYF.

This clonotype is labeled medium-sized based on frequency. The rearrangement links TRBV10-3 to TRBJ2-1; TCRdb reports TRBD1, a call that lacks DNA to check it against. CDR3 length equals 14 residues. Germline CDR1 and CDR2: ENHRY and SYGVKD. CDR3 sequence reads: CAIRTGFVQNEQFF.

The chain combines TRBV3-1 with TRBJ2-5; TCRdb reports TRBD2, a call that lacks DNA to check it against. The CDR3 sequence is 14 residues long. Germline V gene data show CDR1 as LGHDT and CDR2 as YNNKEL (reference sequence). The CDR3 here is CASSQTSEVETQYF.

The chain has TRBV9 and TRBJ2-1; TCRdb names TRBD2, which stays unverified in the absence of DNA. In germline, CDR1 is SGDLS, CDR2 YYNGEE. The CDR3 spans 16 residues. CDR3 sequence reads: CASSSQLAGGSYEQFF.

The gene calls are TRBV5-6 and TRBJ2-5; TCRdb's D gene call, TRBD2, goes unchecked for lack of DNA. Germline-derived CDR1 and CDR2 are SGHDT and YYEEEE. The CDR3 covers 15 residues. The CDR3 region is CASRLLAGVEETQYF.

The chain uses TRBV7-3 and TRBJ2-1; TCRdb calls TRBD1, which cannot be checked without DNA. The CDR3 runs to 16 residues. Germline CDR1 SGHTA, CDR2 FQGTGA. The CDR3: CASSSPGQGLDNEQFF.

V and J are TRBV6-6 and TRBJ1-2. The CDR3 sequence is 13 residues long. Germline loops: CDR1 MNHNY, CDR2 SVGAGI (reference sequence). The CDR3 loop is CASSLEGNYGYTF.

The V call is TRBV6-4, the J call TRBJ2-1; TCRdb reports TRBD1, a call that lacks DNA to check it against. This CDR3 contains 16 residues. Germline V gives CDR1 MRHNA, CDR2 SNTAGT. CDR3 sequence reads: CASSDTRESSYNEQFF.

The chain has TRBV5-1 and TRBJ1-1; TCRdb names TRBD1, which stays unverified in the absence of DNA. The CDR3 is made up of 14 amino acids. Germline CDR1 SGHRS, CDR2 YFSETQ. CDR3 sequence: CASSLGGGYTEAFF.

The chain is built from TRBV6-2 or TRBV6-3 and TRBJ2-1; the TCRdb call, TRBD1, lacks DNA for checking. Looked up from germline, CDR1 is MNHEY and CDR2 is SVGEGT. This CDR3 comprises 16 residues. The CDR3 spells CASSYSRRGGFNEQFF.

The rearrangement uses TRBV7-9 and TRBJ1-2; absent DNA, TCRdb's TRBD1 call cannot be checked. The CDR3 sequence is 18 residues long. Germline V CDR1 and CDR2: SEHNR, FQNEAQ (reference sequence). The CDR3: CASSLTASRGITNYGYTF.

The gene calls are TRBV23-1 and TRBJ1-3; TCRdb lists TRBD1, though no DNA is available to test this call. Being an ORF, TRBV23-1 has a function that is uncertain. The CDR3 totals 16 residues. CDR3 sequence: CASSHLQEDSGNTIYF.

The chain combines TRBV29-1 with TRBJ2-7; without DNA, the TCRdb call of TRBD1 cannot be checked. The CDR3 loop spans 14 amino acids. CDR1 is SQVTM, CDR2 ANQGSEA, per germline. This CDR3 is CSVEDRENGYEQYF.

The chain's CDR3 is CASSPSGASRGNEQFF. The V gene is TRBV9, the J gene TRBJ2-1; the TRBD2 assignment by TCRdb is unverifiable without DNA. The length of the CDR3 is 16 residues. Germline V gene data show CDR1 as SGDLS and CDR2 as YYNGEE.

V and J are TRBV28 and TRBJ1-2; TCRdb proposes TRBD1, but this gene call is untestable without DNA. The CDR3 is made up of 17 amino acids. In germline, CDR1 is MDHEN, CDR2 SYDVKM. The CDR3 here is CASSLWAPTGDNYGYTF.

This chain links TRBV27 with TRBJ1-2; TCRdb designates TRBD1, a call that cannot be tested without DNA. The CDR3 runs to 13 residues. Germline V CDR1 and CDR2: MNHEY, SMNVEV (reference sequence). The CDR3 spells CASSLSRTGTYTF.

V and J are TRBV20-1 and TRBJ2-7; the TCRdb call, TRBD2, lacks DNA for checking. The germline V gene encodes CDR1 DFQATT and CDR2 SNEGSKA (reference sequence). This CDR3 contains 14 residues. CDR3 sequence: CSATLAGGAYEQYF.